What follows are 25 T cell receptor beta chains derived from one specimen sequenced in a study of T cells expressing NK-cell markers. For each CDR3 protein, TCRdb gives one entry from its re-call of the 5' RACE reads, without DNA. The data show some 440,000 distinct CDR3 sequences, and the top ten clones hold about 1.5%. Sequences were obtained from blood T cells: a sorted CD56 or NKG2C T cell subset, CD4+ or CD8+ T cells, or bulk PBMC T cells (not recorded which). These receptors came from a woman aged 45-60 years in good health.

The genes are TRBV6-1 and TRBJ2-3; with no DNA, the TCRdb D assignment of TRBD1 cannot be verified. The CDR3 length is 15 residues. Germline-derived CDR1 and CDR2 are MNHNS and SASEGT. The CDR3 sequence is CASRGTAPSTDTQYF.

The CDR3 here is CAISAAEQSTDTQYF. The gene calls are TRBV10-3 and TRBJ2-3. The germline V gene encodes CDR1 ENHRY and CDR2 SYGVKD. The CDR3 runs to 15 residues.

V and J are TRBV12-3 or TRBV12-4 and TRBJ2-2. The CDR3 loop spans 11 amino acids. This chain's CDR3 is CASSLGTELFF.

The chain joins TRBV7-2 to TRBJ2-3; TCRdb returns TRBD2, unconfirmable since there is no DNA. CDR1 SGHTA and CDR2 FQGNSA come from the germline V gene. This CDR3 contains 20 residues. CDR3 region: CASSLAPVSSGRPWTDTQYF.

The rearrangement links TRBV5-1 to TRBJ2-6; the TCRdb D gene call, TRBD1, has no DNA to confirm it. Germline CDR1 reads SGHRS; CDR2 reads YFSETQ. The CDR3 has 17 residues. The CDR3 reads CASSFRQGAGGANVLTF. Looking up the rest from reference TRBV5-1 and TRBJ2-6 gives the full variable domain: KAGVTQTPRYLIKTRGQQVTLSCSPISGHRSVSWYQQTPGQGLQFLFEYFSETQRNKGNFPGRFSGRQFSNSRSEMNVSTLELGDSALYLCASSFRQGAGGANVLTFGAGSRLTVL.

The rearrangement uses TRBV29-1 and TRBJ2-7; checking the TCRdb D call of TRBD1 is not possible without DNA. The germline gives CDR1 SQVTM, CDR2 ANQGSEA. This CDR3 spans 14 amino acids. CDR3 in amino acids: CSVVLANSPIEQYF.

The rearrangement joins TRBV5-1 to TRBJ2-3. Germline assignment: CDR1 SGHRS and CDR2 YFSETQ. This CDR3 spans 14 amino acids. CDR3 sequence: CASRGLTNTDTQYF. Full variable domain (missing parts from reference TRBV5-1 and TRBJ2-3): KAGVTQTPRYLIKTRGQQVTLSCSPISGHRSVSWYQQTPGQGLQFLFEYFSETQRNKGNFPGRFSGRQFSNSRSEMNVSTLELGDSALYLCASRGLTNTDTQYFGPGTRLTVL.

The gene calls are TRBV20-1 and TRBJ2-1; TCRdb picks TRBD1, but there is no DNA to check that call. The CDR3 totals 13 residues. CDR1 and CDR2 from the germline V gene are DFQATT and SNEGSKA (reference sequence). The CDR3: CSARGGSGLSQFF.

This chain connects TRBV2 to TRBJ2-2. Germline V gives CDR1 SNHLY, CDR2 FYNNEI. The length of the CDR3 is 13 residues. The CDR3 sequence is CASSVAGAGELFF.

The chain recombines TRBV15 with TRBJ2-5; the D call of TRBD1 rests on TCRdb alone, since no DNA is present to check it. There are 16 residues in the CDR3. CDR1 and CDR2 (germline): LNHNV, YYDKDF (reference sequence). CDR3 region: CATSNNRVGKLETQYF.

V and J are TRBV15 and TRBJ2-3. CDR3 size: 16 residues. The germline CDR1 and CDR2 sequences are LNHNV and YYDKDF (reference sequence). The CDR3 spells CATSRASRFGTDTQYF.

The chain carries TRBV10-2 and TRBJ2-3; the TRBD1 assignment by TCRdb is unverifiable without DNA. Germline assignment: CDR1 WSHSY and CDR2 SAAADI. This CDR3 spans 16 amino acids. CDR3 region: CASSESSGISTDTQYF.

The chain has TRBV27 and TRBJ2-4; the TCRdb D gene call, TRBD1, has no DNA to confirm it. The CDR3 totals 14 residues. The V gene's germline CDR1 is MNHEY and CDR2 SMNVEV (reference sequence). Here the CDR3 reads CASSLGEEGDIQYF.

The chain is built from TRBV12-3 or TRBV12-4 and TRBJ2-1; TCRdb's D call, TRBD2, is unchecked because there is no DNA. The CDR3 length is 13 residues. CDR3: CASRTSGRHEQFF.

CDR3 in amino acids: CASSQPSRKPDEQFF. The chain recombines TRBV4-1 with TRBJ2-1. Germline-derived CDR1 and CDR2 are MGHRA and YSYEKL. CDR3 length: 15 amino acids.

The chain recombines TRBV12-3 or TRBV12-4 with TRBJ2-7. The CDR3 has 14 amino acids. This CDR3 reads CASSPSDGTYEQYF.

The gene calls are TRBV19 and TRBJ2-1; the D call of TRBD2 rests on TCRdb alone, since no DNA is present to check it. CDR3 length equals 14 residues. CDR1 and CDR2 from the germline V gene are LNHDA and SQIVND (reference sequence). Here the CDR3 reads CASRPGGHYNERFF.

V is TRBV12-3 or TRBV12-4 and J is TRBJ1-1; TCRdb outputs TRBD1, but without DNA this stays unchecked. CDR3 length: 12 residues. The CDR3 sequence: CASFEQGLQAFF.

This sequence joins TRBV5-1 and TRBJ2-7; TCRdb reports TRBD1, a call that lacks DNA to check it against. The CDR3 is made up of 13 amino acids. The V gene's germline CDR1 is SGHRS and CDR2 YFSETQ. CDR3 loop: CASSFVHPGEQYF.

This chain connects TRBV6-5 to TRBJ2-1; there is no DNA to check the TCRdb D call of TRBD2. CDR1 and CDR2 (germline): MNHEY, SVGAGI. The CDR3 is 14 amino acids. The CDR3 is CASGPSGRANEQFF.

The CDR3 loop is CSASGPTITDTQYF. The chain has TRBV20-1 and TRBJ2-3; TCRdb indicates TRBD2, and absent DNA this call remains unverified. The CDR3 has 14 amino acids. The germline gives CDR1 DFQATT, CDR2 SNEGSKA (reference sequence).

The V and J genes are TRBV12-3 or TRBV12-4 and TRBJ2-1; lacking DNA, the TRBD1 call made by TCRdb goes unchecked. The CDR3 sequence is 13 residues long. The CDR3 loop is CASHDGTYNEQFF.

V and J are TRBV5-1 and TRBJ2-1; TCRdb outputs TRBD2, but without DNA this stays unchecked. The germline V gene encodes CDR1 SGHRS and CDR2 YFSETQ. This CDR3 has 13 residues. The CDR3 sequence is CASSLRAGSEQFF.

The chain couples TRBV12-3 or TRBV12-4 to TRBJ2-1. This CDR3 contains 13 residues. The CDR3 loop is CASRSSGSYEQFF.

The gene calls are TRBV27 and TRBJ2-7; absent DNA, TCRdb's TRBD2 call cannot be checked. Germline V gives CDR1 MNHEY, CDR2 SMNVEV (reference sequence). The CDR3 loop spans 13 amino acids. The CDR3 sequence: CASSLRAPYEQYF.